Shown below are 29 T cell receptor beta chains from a single sample sequenced in a study of cytomegalovirus exposure and HLA in healthy donors. Amplification used 60 Vbeta primers and 13 Jbeta primers. Sequenced by immunoSEQ multiplex PCR; TCRdb stores in-frame clones only, minus some. The sample lists 57,000 or so clones, about 71% seen once, with just under 20% in the top ten. The sequencing input was PBMCs. The receptors shown here come from a woman aged 60-75 years in good health and CMV-seropositive.

This sequence joins TRBV5-1 and TRBJ2-3; TRBD2 aligns across 11 bases. CDR1 SGHRS and CDR2 YFSETQ come from the germline V gene. The CDR3 is 16 amino acids. Trimming cost V 2 bases and J 2 bases; bases outside gene matches: 4. The CDR3 DNA follows: TGCGCCAGCAGCTTAGGGGGACTAGCGGCCACAGATACGCAGTATTTT. It is translated as CASSLGGLAATDTQYF.

V gene TRBV7-9 combines with J gene TRBJ1-1; D possibly corresponds to TRBD1 (5 bases). Germline V CDR1 and CDR2: SEHNR, FQNEAQ (reference sequence). V lost 6 bases and J 6 bases, leaving 17 bases between the germline ends. The CDR3 has 14 residues. The CDR3 is CASSPAGVWAEAFF. The CDR3 DNA reads TGTGCCAGCAGTCCCGCGGGGGTGTGGGCTGAAGCTTTCTTT.

The rearrangement uses TRBV6-6 and TRBJ1-2, with 8 positions matching TRBD1. The CDR3 runs 12 residues. Germline trimming cut 4 bases from V and 11 bases from J; bases unmatched to any gene: 6. CDR1 is MNHNY, CDR2 SVGAGI, per germline (reference sequence). The CDR3 nucleotides are TGTGCCAGCAGTTCGGGGACAGGTTGGTACACCTTC. Translated, it gives CASSSGTGWYTF.

This clone was observed a handful of times. The gene calls are TRBV19 and TRBJ2-6; 10 nucleotides agree with TRBD2. J lost 0 bases, V lost 7 bases, and 3 bases had no gene match. Germline CDR1 reads LNHDA; CDR2 reads SQIVND (reference sequence). The CDR3 length is 16 residues. As DNA, the CDR3 is TGTGCCAGTAATCTAGCGGGGGTCTCTGGGGCCAACGTCCTGACTTTC. Encoded protein: CASNLAGVSGANVLTF.

The V call is TRBV4-3, the J call TRBJ1-2, with D perhaps matching TRBD1 (6 bases). This CDR3 contains 16 residues. Germline CDR1 and CDR2: LGHNA and YSLEER. V was clipped by 4 bases and J by 2 bases, with 17 bases between them. CDR3: CASSPIPGERNYGYTF. In nucleotides, the CDR3 is TGCGCCAGCAGCCCTATTCCAGGGGAACGGAACTATGGCTACACCTTC.

This sequence joins TRBV14 and TRBJ1-1; D call uncertain. The CDR3 covers 13 residues. V lost 1 base, J lost 1 base, and 4 bases lay in between. Germline loops: CDR1 SGHDN, CDR2 FVKESK. CDR3 sequence (DNA): TGTGCCAGCAGCCAAGTCGGGAACACTGAAGCTTTCTTT. As protein: CASSQVGNTEAFF.

This clone was detected a few times. The V and J genes are TRBV2 and TRBJ2-4, with unresolved D. Trimming took off 0 bases at V and 2 bases at J, with 11 bases between the two ends. In germline, CDR1 is SNHLY, CDR2 FYNNEI. The CDR3 totals 16 residues. CDR3 bases: TGTGCCAGCAGTGAAGCGCTTCAAGCCTCCAAAAACATTCAGTACTTC. Translation gives CASSEALQASKNIQYF. Drawing the rest from reference TRBV2 and TRBJ2-4, the complete variable domain is EPEVTQTPSHQVTQMGQEVILRCVPISNHLYFYWYRQILGQKVEFLVSFYNNEISEKSEIFDDQFSVERPDGSNFTLKIRSTKLEDSAMYFCASSEALQASKNIQYFGAGTRLSVL.

The J gene is TRBJ2-2, the V gene TRBV5-1; TRBD2 matches at 10 bases. In germline, CDR1 is SGHRS, CDR2 YFSETQ. The CDR3 is 16 amino acids. The ends lost 2 bases at V and 1 base at J; junction bases unmatched: 2. CDR3 region: CASSLASGGNTGELFF. The CDR3 DNA is TGCGCCAGCAGCTTAGCTAGCGGGGGGAACACCGGGGAGCTGTTTTTT.

This clone came up a few times. The J gene is TRBJ1-4, the V gene TRBV6-1; 7 bases map to TRBD1. The germline CDR1 and CDR2 sequences are MNHNS and SASEGT. J lost 0 bases, V lost 2 bases, and 3 bases had no gene match. This CDR3 contains 16 residues. The CDR3 bases are TGTGCCAGCAGTGAACGGCAGGGGGCAACTAATGAAAAACTGTTTTTT. It specifies CASSERQGATNEKLFF.

This clone was found once. It is likely a read error: a sequence one base away is far more abundant. The CDR3 loop reads CAPATGPTSYEQYF. The CDR3 coding sequence is TGTGCCCCCGCGACAGGTCCTACCTCCTACGAGCAGTACTTC. The chain links TRBV15 to TRBJ2-7; D is possibly TRBD1 (6 bases). Germline V gene data show CDR1 as LNHNV and CDR2 as YYDKDF (reference sequence). V was pared by 11 bases and J by 0 bases, with 17 bases between. CDR3 length: 14 residues.

This clone was detected only once. The J gene is TRBJ2-7, the V gene TRBV10-2; 8 positions agree with TRBD1. The length of the CDR3 is 12 residues. The germline V gene encodes CDR1 WSHSY and CDR2 SAAADI. V lost 4 bases to trimming and J lost 6 bases; unmatched junction nucleotides: 2. The CDR3 nucleotides are TGCGCCAGCAGTGCAGGGGGCAGCGAGCAGTACTTC. Amino acids: CASSAGGSEQYF.

This chain connects TRBV2 to TRBJ1-4; a possible D gene is TRBD1 (5 bases). V was cut by 8 bases and J by 0 bases, with 10 bases left in between. The CDR3 spans 14 residues. Germline V gene data show CDR1 as SNHLY and CDR2 as FYNNEI. The CDR3 DNA follows: TGTGCCAGCGGACAATCGTCAACTAATGAAAAACTGTTTTTT. Translation gives CASGQSSTNEKLFF.

This chain links TRBV4-3 with TRBJ2-7; the D gene is possibly TRBD1 (6 bases). V was pared by 4 bases and J by 3 bases, with 10 bases between. The germline V gene has CDR1 LGHNA and CDR2 YSLEER. This CDR3 comprises 13 residues. The CDR3 coding sequence is TGCGCCAGCAGCCTGGAACAGGGCTACGAGCAGTACTTC. Its protein product is CASSLEQGYEQYF.

CDR3 in amino acids: CASSQGRTNQPQHF. The CDR3 region has the DNA TGCGCCAGCAGCCAAGGGCGGACTAATCAGCCCCAGCATTTT. The chain is built from TRBV4-3 and TRBJ1-5; D is unresolved. CDR3 length equals 14 residues. V lost 1 base to trimming and J lost 4 bases, with 8 bases between them. Germline lookup yields CDR1 LGHNA and CDR2 YSLEER.

The rearrangement uses TRBV7-9 and TRBJ2-7; D unresolved. This CDR3 comprises 14 residues. The germline V gene encodes CDR1 SEHNR and CDR2 FQNEAQ (reference sequence). V was trimmed by 0 bases and J by 4 bases, leaving 10 bases between them. CDR3 coding DNA: TGTGCCAGCAGCTTAGCGCCCTCAGTATACGAGCAGTACTTC. It is translated as CASSLAPSVYEQYF.

The J gene is TRBJ1-4, the V gene TRBV27, with 8 bases matching TRBD1. The V gene's germline CDR1 is MNHEY and CDR2 SMNVEV (reference sequence). V was clipped by 6 bases and J by 8 bases; unmatched bases: 8. CDR3 length: 14 residues. CDR3 sequence: CASRRTGSTEKLFF. The DNA of the CDR3 is TGTGCCAGCAGGCGGACAGGGTCGACGGAAAAACTGTTTTTT.

For the CDR3, the DNA is TGTGCCAGCAGCTTAGAGATCGGCTCTGGGGCCAACGTCCTGACTTTC. Its protein is CASSLEIGSGANVLTF. The V gene is TRBV7-2, the J gene TRBJ2-6; D gene unclear. The V end lost 1 base, the J end lost 0 bases, and 7 bases lay between the germline ends. This CDR3 comprises 16 residues. CDR1 is SGHTA, CDR2 FQGNSA, per germline.

CDR3 in amino acids: CSASGGGTDTQYF. DNA of the CDR3: TGCAGCGCGTCGGGGGGTGGGACAGATACGCAGTATTTT. The chain joins TRBV29-1 to TRBJ2-3, with 7 bases fitting TRBD2. Losses at the gene ends were 7 bases for V and 3 bases for J; bases not matched to a gene: 7. This CDR3 comprises 13 residues. Per germline, CDR1 SQVTM and CDR2 ANQGSEA.

The CDR3 region has the DNA TGCGCCAGCAGCTTGTCTAGCGGGGGAGGGTCCTACGAGCAGTACTTC. Its translation: CASSLSSGGGSYEQYF. J is TRBJ2-7 and V is TRBV5-1; TRBD2 aligns across 10 bases. The CDR3 extends over 16 amino acids. The J segment lost 1 base and the V segment lost 1 base, leaving 5 bases of the junction unmatched. Germline values: CDR1 SGHRS, CDR2 YFSETQ.

V is TRBV28 and J is TRBJ1-2; D remains ambiguous. Trimming took off 8 bases at V and 4 bases at J, with 8 bases between the two ends. The CDR3 loop spans 11 amino acids. Per the germline V gene, CDR1 is MDHEN and CDR2 is SYDVKM. The CDR3 region is CASQYLYGYTF. The CDR3 coding sequence is TGTGCCAGCCAGTACCTCTATGGCTACACCTTC.

V usage is TRBV15 and J usage is TRBJ1-2, with TRBD1 identical over 8 bases. The germline V gene has CDR1 LNHNV and CDR2 YYDKDF (reference sequence). This CDR3 has 20 residues. V dropped 2 bases and J dropped 8; count of bases not matched to a gene: 25. The CDR3: CATSRRGQGGIYGTSEGYTF. The CDR3 coding sequence is TGTGCCACCAGCAGACGAGGACAGGGAGGAATCTATGGTACTTCTGAGGGCTACACCTTC.

CDR3 nucleotides: TGTGCCAGCAGCTTACGGGGGGCTGATCCCTTTGCAACTAATGAAAAACTGTTTTTT. Its translation: CASSLRGADPFATNEKLFF. This chain uses TRBV7-9 with TRBJ1-4, with D possibly matching TRBD1 (6 bases). Germline CDR1 reads SEHNR; CDR2 reads FQNEAQ (reference sequence). The V gene lost 2 bases and the J gene lost 0 bases, with 19 bases spanning the gap. This CDR3 spans 19 amino acids.

This clone was seen a handful of times. A read error may account for a junction end that differs from germline. This same CDR3 is encoded by further DNA sequences in the sample. In DNA, the CDR3 is TGTGCCAGTAGCACCTTACACCCGAACACCGAAGCTTTCTTT. Encoded protein: CASSTLHPNTEAFF. The chain links TRBV19 to TRBJ1-1; no firm D call. Per the germline V gene, CDR1 is LNHDA and CDR2 is SQIVND (reference sequence). The CDR3 extends over 14 amino acids.

The V and J genes are TRBV4-1 and TRBJ2-2, with unresolved D. The CDR3 runs 14 residues. Germline CDR1 MGHRA, CDR2 YSYEKL. Deletions cut 0 bases from V and 4 bases from J, with 6 bases between. For the CDR3, the DNA is TGCGCCAGCAGCCAAGACCGGGTCACCGGGGAGCTGTTTTTT. This gives the protein CASSQDRVTGELFF.

This rearrangement joins TRBV29-1 to TRBJ1-1; no clear D gene. The germline CDR1 and CDR2 sequences are SQVTM and ANQGSEA. The CDR3 covers 12 residues. The V end was cut by 0 bases, the J end by 7 bases, with 9 bases between. This CDR3 is CSVEDVADEAFF. In DNA, the CDR3 is TGCAGCGTTGAAGATGTGGCGGATGAAGCTTTCTTT.

The rearrangement joins TRBV5-1 to TRBJ1-2, with TRBD1 identical over 11 bases. This CDR3 region has 16 residues. Germline CDR1 SGHRS, CDR2 YFSETQ. The junction had 13 bases not matched to a gene; V was cut back by 6 bases and J by 6 bases. CDR3 DNA sequence: TGCGCCAGCACCATCGGGACAGGGGGAAAGGAAAATGGCTACACCTTC. Protein product: CASTIGTGGKENGYTF.

The rearrangement links TRBV7-8 to TRBJ1-2; D is possibly TRBD1 (5 bases). The V gene lost 4 bases and the J gene lost 6 bases, with 18 bases spanning the gap. The germline gives CDR1 SGHVS, CDR2 FQNEAQ. This CDR3 contains 15 residues. The DNA of the CDR3 is TGTGCCAGCAGCTCACCTCGGTGGGGGGAGGATGGCTACACCTTC. Translation gives CASSSPRWGEDGYTF. The entire variable domain, with the rest obtained from reference TRBV7-8 and TRBJ1-2, is as follows: GAGVSQSPRYKVAKRGQDVALRCDPISGHVSLFWYQQALGQGPEFLTYFQNEAQLDKSGLPSDRFFAERPEGSVSTLKIQRTQQEDSAVYLCASSSPRWGEDGYTFGSGTRLTVV.

The chain joins TRBV7-2 to TRBJ2-7; 8 bases are a match to TRBD2. After removal of 2 bases from V and 6 bases from J, the junction contained 12 bases not matched to a gene. Germline V gene lookup returns CDR1 SGHTA and CDR2 FQGNSA. CDR3 length equals 16 residues. Here the CDR3 reads CASSLTLAGGLGEQYF. CDR3 in DNA: TGTGCCAGCAGCTTAACCCTGGCGGGGGGTTTAGGCGAGCAGTACTTC.

The chain has TRBV6-6 and TRBJ1-1; tentative D call: TRBD1 (5 bases). The CDR3 has 16 residues. Germline-derived CDR1 and CDR2 are MNHNY and SVGAGI (reference sequence). V was shortened by 6 bases and J by 0 bases, with 17 bases between the two germline ends. The DNA of the CDR3 is TGTGCCAGCAGGGATCTCGACAGAACCGTGAACACTGAAGCTTTCTTT. Encoded protein: CASRDLDRTVNTEAFF.